What follows are 10 T cell receptor beta chains derived from one specimen sequenced in a study of T cell responses to AZD1222 COVID-19 vaccine. Profiling relied on immunoSEQ multiplex PCR, and the TCRdb table lists in-frame clones only, not all of them. The sample shows fewer than 65,000 clones, 89% of them seen only once. Sequences were derived from peripheral blood, sampled 28 days after the second AZD1222 dose. The receptors were gathered from an adult who received the AZD1222 COVID-19 vaccine.

The gene calls are TRBV19 and TRBJ2-5; 7 bases map to TRBD1. Germline V gives CDR1 LNHDA, CDR2 SQIVND (reference sequence). The CDR3 is made up of 14 amino acids. Germline trimming cut 8 bases from V and 5 bases from J; bases unmatched to any gene: 11. Here the CDR3 reads CASGGRGQGETQYF. The CDR3 DNA sequence: TGTGCCAGTGGGGGTAGGGGGCAAGGGGAGACCCAGTACTTC.

The chain employs TRBV19 and TRBJ1-1; TRBD1 is a possible D gene (6 bases). V was cut by 6 bases and J by 7 bases, with 18 bases left in between. CDR1 LNHDA and CDR2 SQIVND come from the germline V gene (reference sequence). This CDR3 contains 14 residues. The DNA of the CDR3 is TGTGCCAGTAGCCAAACAGGGTTTAATATTGAAGCTTTCTTT. The encoded protein is CASSQTGFNIEAFF.

CDR3 DNA sequence: TGCAGCGTTGATACCGGGGGAGCGGAGTACGAGCAGTACTTC. Its protein product is CSVDTGGAEYEQYF. V is TRBV29-1 and J is TRBJ2-7, with TRBD2 as a possible D gene (6 bases). The germline gives CDR1 SQVTM, CDR2 ANQGSEA. This CDR3 is built from 14 residues. Trimming stripped 3 bases from V and 4 bases from J, with 16 bases between.

The J gene is TRBJ1-2, the V gene TRBV9; 9 bases map to TRBD1. Germline loops: CDR1 SGDLS, CDR2 YYNGEE. V lost 0 bases and J lost 5; bases outside the gene matches: 8. This CDR3 spans 16 amino acids. The CDR3: CASSVGQGTGTYGYTF. CDR3 bases: TGTGCCAGCAGCGTAGGACAGGGGACAGGGACTTATGGCTACACCTTC. The full variable domain, completed using reference TRBV9 and TRBJ1-2, is DSGVTQTPKHLITATGQRVTLRCSPRSGDLSVYWYQQSLDQGLQFLIQYYNGEERAKGNILERFSAQQFPDLHSELNLSSLELGDSALYFCASSVGQGTGTYGYTFGSGTRLTVV.

This sequence joins TRBV9 and TRBJ2-5, with 7 bases fitting TRBD2. The V gene end was trimmed by 3 bases and the J gene end by 1 base; junction bases not matched to a gene: 6. Germline assignment: CDR1 SGDLS and CDR2 YYNGEE. The CDR3 is 15 residues long. The CDR3, as DNA: TGTGCCAGCAGCGATTCTAGCGGACGCCAAGAGACCCAGTACTTC. Protein product: CASSDSSGRQETQYF.

The chain uses TRBV5-5 and TRBJ2-5; D is uncertain. V lost 1 base to trimming and J lost 2 bases, with 9 bases between them. The CDR3 extends over 14 amino acids. Germline CDR1 reads SGHKS; CDR2 reads YYEKEE (reference sequence). The DNA for the CDR3 is TGTGCCAGCAGCTTGTTAGGTCTACAAGAGACCCAGTACTTC. Protein sequence: CASSLLGLQETQYF.

The chain employs TRBV5-1 and TRBJ1-5; the D is unclear. CDR3 size: 13 residues. The ends were cut back, 0 bases at V and 7 bases at J, with 8 bases in the middle. From germline, CDR1 is SGHRS and CDR2 YFSETQ. CDR3 in DNA: TGCGCCAGCAGCTTGGGGGGTCCCCAGCCCCAGCATTTT. This codes for CASSLGGPQPQHF.

V is TRBV27 and J is TRBJ1-4; 7 positions agree with TRBD1. CDR3 size: 15 residues. Germline V gives CDR1 MNHEY, CDR2 SMNVEV (reference sequence). V was clipped by 6 bases and J by 8 bases; unmatched bases: 12. CDR3 sequence: CASRLNRGGYEKLFF. In DNA, the CDR3 is TGTGCCAGCAGGTTAAACAGGGGAGGGTACGAAAAACTGTTTTTT. Drawing the rest from reference TRBV27 and TRBJ1-4, the complete variable domain is EAQVTQNPRYLITVTGKKLTVTCSQNMNHEYMSWYRQDPGLGLRQIYYSMNVEVTDKGDVPEGYKVSRKEKRNFPLILESPSPNQTSLYFCASRLNRGGYEKLFFGSGTQLSVL.

This clone has a handful of counts. The chain couples TRBV12-3 or TRBV12-4 to TRBJ1-6; D is uncertain. V lost 3 bases to trimming and J lost 6 bases, with 3 bases between them. There are 12 residues in the CDR3. DNA of the CDR3: TGTGCCAGCAGTTTGGCTAATTCACCCCTCCACTTT. Its translation: CASSLANSPLHF.

In the case of this clone: Other DNA sequences in this specimen translate into the identical CDR3. V and J are TRBV11-3 and TRBJ2-1; TRBD2 matches at 15 bases. CDR1 and CDR2 (germline): SGHNT, YENEEA. V dropped 3 bases and J dropped 7; count of bases not matched to a gene: 1. The CDR3 sequence is 15 residues long. CDR3 in DNA: TGTGCCAGCAGCTTGGGACTAGCGGGAGGTAATGAGCAGTTCTTC. Amino acid sequence: CASSLGLAGGNEQFF. The whole variable domain, remainder taken from reference TRBV11-3 and TRBJ2-1, is EAGVVQSPRYKIIEKKQPVAFWCNPISGHNTLYWYLQNLGQGPELLIRYENEEAVDDSQLPKDRFSAERLKGVDSTLKIQPAELGDSAVYLCASSLGLAGGNEQFFGPGTRLTVL.